Listed below are T cell receptor beta chains from one sample, sequenced in a study of cytomegalovirus exposure and HLA in healthy donors. Profiling relied on immunoSEQ multiplex PCR, and the TCRdb table lists in-frame clones only, not all of them. Among roughly 190,000 clones, roughly 13% were seen once, and the ten largest hold about 7.8%. The sequenced sample was PBMCs. The receptors here all came from a man aged 50 to 60 in good health and CMV-seropositive. CDR3s include the opening cysteine and the closing phenylalanine or tryptophan. The D gene is left open where the match is weak. Clone sizes are given selectively: once, few, many, or a class where the clone is expanded.

d_call	clone_size	j_call	v_call	cdr3_nt	cdr3_aa
TRBD1	few	TRBJ1-1	TRBV30	TGTGCCTGGAGGAGGCCGGACAGGGGGCTTGGGGCTTTCTTT	CAWRRPDRGLGAFF
TRBD1	NA	TRBJ1-4	TRBV9	TGTGCCAGCAGCCCACGCGGACAGGGGGCTAATGAAAAACTGTTTTTT	CASSPRGQGANEKLFF
NA	few	TRBJ2-7	TRBV12-5	TGTGCTAGTGGTTTGTCAACTTCCTACGAGCAGTACTTC	CASGLSTSYEQYF
NA	few	TRBJ1-1	TRBV19	TGTGCCAGTAGTATTAGGGGAGGAACTGAAGCTTTCTTT	CASSIRGGTEAFF
NA	few	TRBJ1-4	TRBV6-5	TGTGCCAGCAGGTCTCCGGCACAGCAGGAAAAACTGTTTTTT	CASRSPAQQEKLFF
NA	few	TRBJ1-1	TRBV30	TGTGCCTGGAGTGAGGACAGAGAAGCTTTCTTT	CAWSEDREAFF
TRBD1	NA	TRBJ1-2	TRBV7-2	TGTGCCAGCAGCTCGGACAGGGTCCATGGCTACACCTTC	CASSSDRVHGYTF
NA	few	TRBJ1-1	TRBV18	TGTGCCAGCTCACCCGGGGGGACTTTGAACACTGAAGCTTTCTTT	CASSPGGTLNTEAFF
TRBD1	few	TRBJ1-2	TRBV7-8	TGTGCCAGCAGTAGAGGATGGGACAGCCTCTATGGCTACACCTTC	CASSRGWDSLYGYTF
NA	few	TRBJ2-5	TRBV19	TGTGCCAGTAGTCCCCTGGGTAGGGGGAGCAAAGAGACCCAGTACTTC	CASSPLGRGSKETQYF
TRBD2	NA	TRBJ2-5	TRBV28	TGTGCCAGCAGTTTCCAGCGGGATCAAGAGACCCAGTACTTC	CASSFQRDQETQYF
NA	NA	TRBJ1-1	TRBV9	TGTGCCAGCAGCGTAGACGGGGAGATTGCTTTCTTT	CASSVDGEIAFF
TRBD2	NA	TRBJ2-5	TRBV19	TGTGCCAGTAGTATTGGGTTAGGACTAGTCTCCGAGACCCAGTACTTC	CASSIGLGLVSETQYF
NA	few	TRBJ1-2	TRBV6-1	TGTGCCAGCACCGTTACGGGGGTACATGGCTACACCTTC	CASTVTGVHGYTF
NA	NA	TRBJ2-5	TRBV6-5	TGTGCCAGCAGTCTCAGGGGAGAGACCCAGTACTTC	CASSLRGETQYF
TRBD2	NA	TRBJ2-5	TRBV30	TGTGCCTGGAGCCCCCCTTATAGCGGGGGGGCCATGTGGGAGACCCAGTACTTC	CAWSPPYSGGAMWETQYF
NA	NA	TRBJ1-2	TRBV4-2	TGTGCCAGCAGCCAAGCACAGCCTAACTATGGCTACACCTTC	CASSQAQPNYGYTF
NA	few	TRBJ1-5	TRBV11-2	TGTGCCAGCAGCATCCGGGTTTCGAATCAGCCCCAGCATTTT	CASSIRVSNQPQHF
NA	few	TRBJ2-4	TRBV29-1	TGCAGCGTTGACAGGGGTAACATTCAGTACTTC	CSVDRGNIQYF
NA	many	TRBJ2-7	TRBV9	TGTGCCAGCAGCGCCTTGGACACTTCCTACGAGCAGTACTTC	CASSALDTSYEQYF
TRBD2	few	TRBJ2-5	TRBV4-1	TGCGCCAGCAGCCAAGAAGGGGCTAGCGGGGGCCCCGAGACCCAGTACTTC	CASSQEGASGGPETQYF
TRBD2	NA	TRBJ2-3	TRBV6-5	TGTGCCAGCAGAAATAGCGGGGGGGGCAGGGATACGCAGTATTTT	CASRNSGGGRDTQYF
NA	NA	TRBJ1-2	TRBV6-1	TGTGCCAGAAGGGCGGGCAGGGGAGACGGCTACACCTTC	CARRAGRGDGYTF
TRBD1	NA	TRBJ2-7	TRBV18	TGTGCCAGCTCACCCTCACAGGGGGCAGACGAGCAGTACTTC	CASSPSQGADEQYF
NA	NA	TRBJ1-5	TRBV5-1	TGCGCCAGCAGCCCGCTACCCGGGGGCAATCAGCCCCAGCATTTT	CASSPLPGGNQPQHF
NA	few	TRBJ2-2	TRBV4-3	TGCGCCAGCAGCCAAGAGGGCATTCCGAACACCGGGGAGCTGTTTTTT	CASSQEGIPNTGELFF
NA	few	TRBJ2-7	TRBV5-6	TGTGCCAGCTTGGCGGCAGGGGCCTCCTACGAGCAGTACTTC	CASLAAGASYEQYF
NA	NA	TRBJ1-2	TRBV5-1	TGCGCCAGCACTACCGATGGGAGCGCCCGAGGGAGTGGCTACACCTTC	CASTTDGSARGSGYTF
NA	few	TRBJ1-5	TRBV29-1	TGCAGCGTTGAAGATATAGTAGACAGACTTAGCAATCAGCCCCAGCATTTT	CSVEDIVDRLSNQPQHF
NA	NA	TRBJ2-2	TRBV5-4	TGTGCCAGCAGCTTGGCCGGGGTTGGTACCGGGGAGCTGTTTTTT	CASSLAGVGTGELFF
TRBD2	NA	TRBJ2-5	TRBV7-2	TGTGCCAGCAGCCGACTAGCGGGGGGTGCAGAGACCCAGTACTTC	CASSRLAGGAETQYF
NA	NA	TRBJ1-2	TRBV7-9	TGTGCCAGCAGTCCCCCCCGGAGAGAAGAGGACTATGGCTACACCTTC	CASSPPRREEDYGYTF
TRBD1	few	TRBJ2-7	TRBV5-4	TGTGCCAGCAGCCTGGACAGGCGAGACGAGCAGTACTTC	CASSLDRRDEQYF
NA	few	TRBJ2-7	TRBV6-6	TGTGCCAGCAGTTACACCCTCCGGGAGCAGTACTTC	CASSYTLREQYF
TRBD1	few	TRBJ1-5	TRBV28	TGTGCCAGCAGACGAACCCCGGACAGGGGGCCGAATCAGCCCCAGCATTTT	CASRRTPDRGPNQPQHF
NA	NA	TRBJ2-2	TRBV14	TGTGCCAGCAGCCATAGAGCCGGGGAGCTGTTTTTT	CASSHRAGELFF